These 27 T cell receptor beta chains came from one sample sequenced in a study of blood T cell repertoires in COVID-19. Using immunoSEQ multiplex PCR, the repertoire was profiled, and TCRdb retains in-frame clones only, with some absent. The sample lists about 240,000 clones; approximately 86% were seen once. The source material was peripheral blood. Receptors were obtained from a woman aged 25 to 45 with acute or convalescent COVID-19.

The chain uses TRBV11-3 and TRBJ2-4; 8 nucleotides line up with TRBD1. CDR3 length: 13 residues. The junction had 4 bases not matched to a gene; V was cut back by 4 bases and J by 8 bases. Germline V gives CDR1 SGHNT, CDR2 YENEEA. The CDR3 DNA sequence: TGTGCCAGCAGCTCAGGGGGCCCGGACATTCAGTACTTC. The encoded protein is CASSSGGPDIQYF.

DNA of the CDR3: TGTGCCAGCACCCTTGATTCCGGGACAGGGTCCTACGAGCAGTACTTC. As protein: CASTLDSGTGSYEQYF. The chain couples TRBV3-1 (or the pseudogene TRBV3-2) to TRBJ2-7; 9 bases fit TRBD1. The CDR3 totals 16 residues. Per the germline V gene, CDR1 is LGHDT and CDR2 is YNNKEL (reference sequence). The J segment lost 1 base and the V segment lost 7 bases, leaving 11 bases of the junction unmatched.

The V call is TRBV7-6, the J call TRBJ2-1; 9 bases map to TRBD2. Looked up from germline, CDR1 is SGHVS and CDR2 is FNYEAQ. V shed 2 bases, J shed 6 bases, and the junction held 5 bases outside the gene matches. This CDR3 has 15 amino acids. The CDR3 DNA sequence: TGTGCCAGCAGCTTAAGGCTAGCGGGGATCAATGAGCAGTTCTTC. Residues: CASSLRLAGINEQFF.

The CDR3 region has the DNA TGTGCCAGCAGCGCACACAGGGGCCCCTACAATGAGCAGTTCTTC. This translates into CASSAHRGPYNEQFF. This rearrangement joins TRBV9 to TRBJ2-1, with 7 bases identical to TRBD1. The CDR3 contains 15 residues. Germline V gives CDR1 SGDLS, CDR2 YYNGEE. Trimming cost V 3 bases and J 2 bases; bases outside gene matches: 5.

A few counts support this clone. The V gene is TRBV5-6, the J gene TRBJ1-1; D gene uncertain. The ends were cut back, 2 bases at V and 1 base at J, with 15 bases in the middle. Looked up from germline, CDR1 is SGHDT and CDR2 is YYEEEE. The CDR3 totals 16 residues. The CDR3, as DNA: TGTGCCAGCAGCTTTGCACCGGGAAGTAGGAACACTGAAGCTTTCTTT. This gives the protein CASSFAPGSRNTEAFF.

The gene calls are TRBV7-9 and TRBJ2-1; tentative D call: TRBD2 (6 bases). The CDR3 length is 13 residues. In germline, CDR1 is SEHNR, CDR2 FQNEAQ (reference sequence). The V gene lost 4 bases and the J gene lost 5 bases, with 9 bases spanning the gap. CDR3 DNA: TGTGCCAGCAGCTGGGGACTCAACAATGAGCAGTTCTTC. Amino acids: CASSWGLNNEQFF.

This clone was seen once. V and J are TRBV7-2 and TRBJ1-1; 7 nucleotides match TRBD1. V trimming: 5 bases; J trimming: 8 bases; junction bases outside the gene matches: 14. The germline CDR1 and CDR2 sequences are SGHTA and FQGNSA. The CDR3 extends over 15 amino acids. The CDR3 DNA reads TGTGCCAGCAGCATCTCCGGGACAGTTATGTACGAAGCTTTCTTT. Its translation is CASSISGTVMYEAFF. The variable domain in full, completed from reference TRBV7-2 and TRBJ1-1, reads GAGVSQSPSNKVTEKGKDVELRCDPISGHTALYWYRQSLGQGLEFLIYFQGNSAPDKSGLPSDRFSAERTGGSVSTLTIQRTQQEDSAVYLCASSISGTVMYEAFFGQGTRLTVV.

This clone was seen at least ten times. This chain links TRBV19 with TRBJ1-2; 9 nucleotides align to TRBD1. The J segment lost 4 bases and the V segment lost 5 bases, leaving 5 bases of the junction unmatched. CDR3 length equals 14 residues. CDR1 is LNHDA, CDR2 SQIVND, per germline (reference sequence). The CDR3 DNA reads as TGTGCCAGTAGTTTCGGGACAGGGAGCTATGGCTACACCTTC. Protein sequence: CASSFGTGSYGYTF.

This clone was observed a handful of times. Other DNA sequences of this sample code for an identical CDR3. This chain connects TRBV14 to TRBJ2-3, with D tentatively TRBD2 (5 bases). Trimming pared 4 bases from V and 0 bases from J, leaving 8 bases between. The V gene's germline CDR1 is SGHDN and CDR2 FVKESK. The CDR3 has 14 residues. The CDR3 spells CASSPRTSTDTQYF. The CDR3 region has the DNA TGTGCCAGCAGCCCTAGGACTAGCACAGATACGCAGTATTTT.

This clone was found a few times. This chain links TRBV5-1 with TRBJ2-2; 10 bases agree with TRBD2. The CDR3 length is 14 residues. Germline V gene sequence: CDR1 SGHRS, CDR2 YFSETQ. V was clipped by 7 bases and J by 8 bases; unmatched bases: 8. CDR3 region: CASGSGRASGELFF. The CDR3 DNA sequence: TGCGCCAGCGGGAGCGGGAGGGCTTCGGGGGAGCTGTTTTTT.

This chain links TRBV29-1 with TRBJ1-2, with a weak D call TRBD1 (5 bases). CDR1 SQVTM and CDR2 ANQGSEA come from the germline V gene. Trimming removed 1 base at V and 3 bases at J, with 15 bases between. The CDR3 length is 15 residues. The CDR3: CSVEGFGTGDYGYTF. The CDR3 nucleotides read TGCAGCGTTGAAGGTTTCGGGACGGGAGACTATGGCTACACCTTC.

This chain uses TRBV6-5 with TRBJ2-7; D is uncertain. Trimming pared 6 bases from V and 3 bases from J, leaving 12 bases between. The V gene's germline CDR1 is MNHEY and CDR2 SVGAGI. The CDR3 length is 13 residues. As DNA, the CDR3 is TGTGCCAGCAGACCAACACAGAGCTACGAGCAGTACTTC. It codes for CASRPTQSYEQYF.

The V gene is TRBV19, the J gene TRBJ2-2; D gene uncertain. V gave up 7 bases and J gave up 3 bases, with 6 bases separating them. Germline CDR1 and CDR2: LNHDA and SQIVND (reference sequence). The CDR3 length is 12 residues. The CDR3 is CASTPYTGELFF. CDR3 sequence (DNA): TGTGCCAGTACCCCGTACACCGGGGAGCTGTTTTTT.

The gene calls are TRBV30 and TRBJ2-7; 7 bases fit TRBD2. This CDR3 contains 12 residues. Per germline, CDR1 GTSNPN and CDR2 SVGIG (reference sequence). V lost 5 bases, J lost 1 base, and 2 bases stayed unmatched. CDR3 sequence reads: CAWREASYEQYF. CDR3 nucleotide sequence: TGTGCCTGGCGGGAGGCGTCCTACGAGCAGTACTTC.

The V and J genes are TRBV7-2 and TRBJ2-7, with a weak D call TRBD1 (5 bases). Germline loops: CDR1 SGHTA, CDR2 FQGNSA. The CDR3 runs 16 residues. V lost 1 base to trimming and J lost 1 base, with 14 bases between them. This chain's CDR3 is CASSLGPKQVSYEQYF. The CDR3, as DNA: TGTGCCAGCAGCTTAGGGCCGAAACAGGTTTCCTACGAGCAGTACTTC.

This clone was counted a single time. The V call is TRBV19, the J call TRBJ1-5; D unresolved. The germline V gene has CDR1 LNHDA and CDR2 SQIVND (reference sequence). The CDR3 is 18 residues long. The ends were cut back, 2 bases at V and 0 bases at J, with 17 bases in the middle. DNA of the CDR3: TGTGCCAGTAGTATAAGAGGACTGGAAATATATAGCAATCAGCCCCAGCATTTT. Translating it yields CASSIRGLEIYSNQPQHF.

V gene TRBV7-9 combines with J gene TRBJ2-3; 9 nucleotides line up with TRBD1. The CDR3 extends over 18 amino acids. V lost 4 bases and J lost 5; bases outside the gene matches: 16. CDR1 and CDR2 from the germline V gene are SEHNR and FQNEAQ (reference sequence). In DNA form, the CDR3 reads TGTGCCAGCAGCTCCCTCATACAGGACAGGGGTCGGGTAGATACGCAGTATTTT. This translates into CASSSLIQDRGRVDTQYF.

The genes are TRBV19 and TRBJ1-5, with D possibly matching TRBD1 (6 bases). The CDR3 consists of 17 residues. Trimming stripped 8 bases from V and 2 bases from J, with 22 bases between. Germline V gene sequence: CDR1 LNHDA, CDR2 SQIVND (reference sequence). The CDR3 DNA is TGTGCCAGTTTAAGTTACGGGGGGGCGCAGGGCAATCAGCCCCAGCATTTT. Protein sequence: CASLSYGGAQGNQPQHF. Using reference TRBV19 and TRBJ1-5 for the parts outside the CDR3, the full variable domain is DGGITQSPKYLFRKEGQNVTLSCEQNLNHDAMYWYRQDPGQGLRLIYYSQIVNDFQKGDIAEGYSVSREKKESFPLTVTSAQKNPTAFYLCASLSYGGAQGNQPQHFGDGTRLSIL.

The rearrangement uses TRBV30 and TRBJ2-5; no firm D call. The V end was cut by 5 bases, the J end by 1 base, with 8 bases between. CDR3 length: 12 amino acids. The V gene's germline CDR1 is GTSNPN and CDR2 SVGIG (reference sequence). The CDR3 is CAWDKFQETQYF. In nucleotides, the CDR3 is TGTGCCTGGGACAAATTCCAAGAGACCCAGTACTTC.

This clone has a single count. The chain carries TRBV7-9 and TRBJ2-3; D perhaps matches TRBD1 (5 bases). With 1 base removed from V and 2 bases from J, the gap between germline ends came to 10 bases. Germline CDR1 is SEHNR and CDR2 is FQNEAQ (reference sequence). CDR3 size: 15 residues. CDR3 protein: CASSLVGPSTDTQYF. The CDR3 DNA reads as TGTGCCAGCAGCTTAGTGGGGCCATCCACAGATACGCAGTATTTT.

The V call is TRBV6-2 or TRBV6-3, the J call TRBJ2-7; 7 bases fit TRBD2. Germline-derived CDR1 and CDR2 are MNHEY and SVGEGT. V was pared by 4 bases and J by 2 bases, with 17 bases of the junction left unmatched. The CDR3 loop spans 18 amino acids. The CDR3: CASSLHGTRTRPTYEQYF. CDR3 in DNA: TGTGCCAGCAGTTTACACGGCACGAGGACTAGACCGACCTACGAGCAGTACTTC.

The J gene is TRBJ2-7, the V gene TRBV7-9; 7 positions match TRBD1. The junction had 10 bases not matched to a gene; V was cut back by 5 bases and J by 6 bases. CDR1 is SEHNR, CDR2 FQNEAQ, per germline (reference sequence). The CDR3 spans 14 residues. The CDR3 here is CASSISTGAVEQYF. In DNA form, the CDR3 reads TGTGCCAGCAGCATATCAACAGGGGCCGTCGAGCAGTACTTC.

The CDR3: CASTSPGQPQHF. CDR3 bases: TGTGCCAGCACTTCCCCTGGCCAGCCCCAGCATTTT. The chain combines TRBV2 with TRBJ1-5; unclear D gene. There are 12 residues in the CDR3. Trimming shortened V by 7 bases and J by 7 bases, and 11 bases separated the two germline ends. The V gene's germline CDR1 is SNHLY and CDR2 FYNNEI. Together with reference TRBV2 and TRBJ1-5, the CDR3 gives the full variable domain: EPEVTQTPSHQVTQMGQEVILRCVPISNHLYFYWYRQILGQKVEFLVSFYNNEISEKSEIFDDQFSVERPDGSNFTLKIRSTKLEDSAMYFCASTSPGQPQHFGDGTRLSIL.

The chain couples TRBV4-1 to TRBJ2-2, with 9 nucleotides matching TRBD2. Germline V CDR1 and CDR2: MGHRA, YSYEKL. The CDR3 has 16 amino acids. With V trimmed by 2 bases and J by 7 bases, 8 bases remained unmatched. CDR3 nucleotides: TGCGCCAGCAGCCAAATCGGGACTAGCCTCGTCGGGGAGCTGTTTTTT. Its translation: CASSQIGTSLVGELFF.

The chain uses TRBV13 and TRBJ2-1; D may be TRBD1 (6 bases). Germline CDR1 PRHDT, CDR2 FYEKMQ (reference sequence). The V and J ends lost 4 bases and 1 base respectively, with 17 bases between them. The CDR3 runs to 17 residues. The CDR3 coding sequence is TGTGCCAGCAGCTCCAGACAGGCGCCTAAATCCTACAATGAGCAGTTCTTC. It is translated as CASSSRQAPKSYNEQFF. Full variable domain (remainder filled in from reference TRBV13 and TRBJ2-1): AAGVIQSPRHLIKEKRETATLKCYPIPRHDTVYWYQQGPGQDPQFLISFYEKMQSDKGSIPDRFSAQQFSDYHSELNMSSLELGDSALYFCASSSRQAPKSYNEQFFGPGTRLTVL.

The chain carries TRBV19 and TRBJ2-5; possible D gene TRBD2, 6 bases. The CDR3 is 14 amino acids. Germline-derived CDR1 and CDR2 are LNHDA and SQIVND (reference sequence). V lost 6 bases and J lost 4, with 15 bases in between. The CDR3 DNA reads TGTGCCAGTAGGAATTCGGGAGTTGGAGAGACCCAGTACTTC. This sequence encodes CASRNSGVGETQYF.

This clone was seen more than once but under ten times. J is TRBJ2-3 and V is TRBV5-1; 8 positions agree with TRBD2. CDR1 SGHRS and CDR2 YFSETQ come from the germline V gene. The CDR3 totals 17 residues. V gave up 4 bases and J gave up 4 bases; unmatched junction bases: 14. The CDR3 DNA reads as TGCGCCAGCAGCCCCGCGGCGGGCGGGAGGAGAGCAGATACGCAGTATTTT. Residues: CASSPAAGGRRADTQYF.